A selection of T cell receptor beta chains follows, all from one sample in a study of blood T cell repertoires in COVID-19. The data were produced by immunoSEQ multiplex PCR, yet TCRdb's version contains in-frame clones alone and is incomplete. Of some 150,000 clones in the sample, roughly 80% were seen once. The sequenced material came from peripheral blood. Receptors were obtained from a man aged 60 to 75 with acute or convalescent COVID-19. The CDR3 runs from the conserved cysteine through the conserved F or W. The order of the fields is clone size, V gene, J gene, D gene, CDR3 protein, CDR3 DNA. The D gene is left open where the match is weak. Only part of the rows carry a size: once, few, many, or a class if the clone is expanded.

.	TRBV28	TRBJ2-7	.	CASFTASYEQYF	TGTGCCAGTTTTACAGCCTCCTACGAGCAGTACTTC
.	TRBV6-6	TRBJ2-7	.	CASLEGSVHEQYF	TGTGCCAGCTTGGAGGGTTCCGTCCACGAGCAGTACTTC
.	TRBV6-5	TRBJ1-5	.	CASSHGGNQPQHF	TGTGCCAGCAGCCACGGGGGGAATCAGCCCCAGCATTTT
.	TRBV18	TRBJ2-5	TRBD2	CASSPQRGATQETQYF	TGTGCCAGCTCACCGCAGCGGGGGGCCACCCAAGAGACCCAGTACTTC
.	TRBV7-2	TRBJ1-5	.	CASSLRGAGPQHF	TGTGCCAGCAGCTTACGTGGGGCCGGCCCCCAGCATTTT
.	TRBV5-4	TRBJ2-7	TRBD2	CASSGGLAGTTYEQYF	TGTGCCAGCAGCGGGGGACTAGCGGGGACCACCTACGAGCAGTACTTC
.	TRBV5-1	TRBJ2-7	.	CASSLVGEQYF	TGCGCCAGCAGCTTGGTCGGCGAGCAGTACTTC
.	TRBV5-1	TRBJ2-7	.	CASSRWTAESQYF	TGCGCCAGCAGTCGATGGACTGCAGAGTCCCAGTACTTC
.	TRBV6-5	TRBJ1-2	TRBD1	CASSYYHRGDYGYTF	TGTGCCAGCAGTTACTACCACAGGGGTGACTATGGCTACACCTTC
.	TRBV27	TRBJ1-5	TRBD1	CASGRQGTSNQPQHF	TGTGCCAGCGGCCGACAGGGGACTAGCAATCAGCCCCAGCATTTT
.	TRBV7-9	TRBJ2-7	TRBD1	CASSLGQGDYYEQYF	TGTGCCAGCAGCTTAGGACAGGGGGATTACTACGAGCAGTACTTC
.	TRBV5-1	TRBJ2-5	.	CASRRPGGRETQYF	TGCGCCAGCAGACGCCCGGGGGGCCGAGAGACCCAGTACTTC
.	TRBV3-1/TRBV3-2	TRBJ2-1	TRBD1	CASTASRDRANNEQFF	TGTGCCAGCACCGCGAGCCGGGACAGGGCTAACAATGAGCAGTTCTTC
.	TRBV7-2	TRBJ2-1	TRBD2	CASSLAALAGGYEQFF	TGTGCCAGCAGCTTAGCGGCACTAGCGGGGGGCTATGAGCAGTTCTTC
few	TRBV2	TRBJ1-1	.	CASTLDRMNTEAFF	TGTGCCAGCACCCTCGACAGGATGAACACTGAAGCTTTCTTT
few	TRBV4-1	TRBJ1-4	TRBD1	CASSQAGTGGNEKLFF	TGCGCCAGCAGCCAAGCAGGGACAGGGGGTAATGAAAAACTGTTTTTT
.	TRBV18	TRBJ1-1	TRBD1	CASSGRQGVAEAFF	TGTGCCAGCTCAGGGCGACAGGGAGTCGCTGAAGCTTTCTTT
.	TRBV6-4	TRBJ2-7	.	CASSELYEQYF	TGTGCCAGCAGTGAGTTATACGAGCAGTACTTC
.	TRBV14	TRBJ1-2	.	CASSGGGFGYTF	TGTGCCAGCAGCGGGGGGGGCTTTGGCTACACCTTC
.	TRBV25-1	TRBJ1-1	.	CASNSRGKNTEAFF	TGTGCCAGCAACTCCAGAGGTAAGAACACTGAAGCTTTCTTT
.	TRBV5-1	TRBJ2-7	TRBD2	CASSPGLARSYEQYF	TGCGCCAGCAGCCCGGGACTAGCGCGATCCTACGAGCAGTACTTC
.	TRBV3-1/TRBV3-2	TRBJ2-2	.	CASSQEGGRELFF	TGTGCCAGCAGCCAAGAGGGGGGTCGGGAGCTGTTTTTT
.	TRBV18	TRBJ2-1	TRBD1	CASSPPLKAGQGLWEQFF	TGTGCCAGCTCACCACCGTTAAAGGCGGGACAGGGTTTGTGGGAGCAGTTCTTC
few	TRBV3-1/TRBV3-2	TRBJ2-1	TRBD2	CASSQEDKGRGNEQFF	TGTGCCAGCAGCCAGGAAGACAAAGGGAGGGGAAATGAGCAGTTCTTC
.	TRBV10-3	TRBJ1-2	.	CAIRTDTFFYGYTF	TGTGCCATCAGAACCGACACTTTCTTCTATGGCTACACCTTC
few	TRBV11-2	TRBJ1-2	TRBD1	CASSSPRTGLNYGYTF	TGTGCCAGCAGCTCCCCCCGGACAGGCCTTAACTATGGCTACACCTTC
.	TRBV28	TRBJ1-5	.	CASTLGGARGWQPQHF	TGTGCCAGCACCTTGGGGGGGGCCCGAGGGTGGCAGCCCCAGCATTTT
.	TRBV6-6	TRBJ1-2	.	CASSYTQDLYGYTF	TGTGCCAGCAGTTACACACAGGACCTCTATGGCTACACCTTC
.	TRBV3-1/TRBV3-2	TRBJ2-2	.	CASSQQGGGELFF	TGTGCCAGCAGCCAACAGGGGGGCGGGGAGCTGTTTTTT
.	TRBV24-1	TRBJ2-7	TRBD1	CATSDSLTGGHEQYF	TGTGCCACCAGTGATTCGTTGACAGGGGGCCACGAGCAGTACTTC
few	TRBV6-5	TRBJ1-6	.	CASGTRGYSPLHF	TGTGCCAGCGGAACCCGAGGGTACTCACCCCTCCACTTT
.	TRBV7-2	TRBJ1-1	TRBD1	CASSFAPGQGSTEAFF	TGTGCCAGCAGCTTCGCACCGGGACAGGGGTCCACTGAAGCTTTCTTT
.	TRBV5-6	TRBJ1-2	.	CASSSRQQFMFGYTF	TGTGCCAGCAGTTCAAGACAGCAATTTATGTTCGGCTACACCTTC
once	TRBV2	TRBJ1-1	TRBD1	CASSENTGTGSNTEAFF	TGTGCCAGCAGTGAGAATACCGGGACAGGTTCGAACACTGAAGCTTTCTTT
.	TRBV4-1	TRBJ2-3	.	CASSQWVAGMTDTQYF	TGCGCCAGCAGCCAATGGGTGGCGGGGATGACAGATACGCAGTATTTT
few	TRBV4-2	TRBJ2-3	TRBD2	CASSQERGRTSHTDTQYF	TGTGCCAGCAGCCAAGAAAGGGGGAGGACTAGCCACACAGATACGCAGTATTTT
few	TRBV12-3/TRBV12-4	TRBJ1-1	.	CASSSQQGTEAFF	TGTGCCAGCAGCTCCCAACAGGGAACTGAAGCTTTCTTT
.	TRBV11-2	TRBJ2-1	.	CASSPPYGAGHNEQFF	TGTGCCAGCAGCCCCCCTTATGGCGCGGGACACAATGAGCAGTTCTTC
.	TRBV12-3/TRBV12-4	TRBJ1-2	.	CASSQGQNYGYTF	TGTGCCAGCAGTCAGGGACAAAACTATGGCTACACCTTC
.	TRBV28	TRBJ1-5	.	CASTGGYGNQPQHF	TGTGCCAGCACGGGAGGTTACGGCAATCAGCCCCAGCATTTT
.	TRBV4-3	TRBJ1-2	TRBD1	CASGDRGYGYTF	TGCGCCAGTGGAGACAGGGGCTATGGCTACACCTTC